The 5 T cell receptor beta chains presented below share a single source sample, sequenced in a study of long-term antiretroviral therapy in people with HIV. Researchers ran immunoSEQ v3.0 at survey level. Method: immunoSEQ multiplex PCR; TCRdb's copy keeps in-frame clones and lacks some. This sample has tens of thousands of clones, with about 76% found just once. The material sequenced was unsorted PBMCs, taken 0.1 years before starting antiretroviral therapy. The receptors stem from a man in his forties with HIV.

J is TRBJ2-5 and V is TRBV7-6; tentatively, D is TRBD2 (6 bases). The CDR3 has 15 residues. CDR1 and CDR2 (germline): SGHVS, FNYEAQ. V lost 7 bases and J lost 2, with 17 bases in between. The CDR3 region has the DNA TGTGCCAGCAACCTCGCGGGACTCCCTCAAGAGACCCAGTACTTC. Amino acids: CASNLAGLPQETQYF.

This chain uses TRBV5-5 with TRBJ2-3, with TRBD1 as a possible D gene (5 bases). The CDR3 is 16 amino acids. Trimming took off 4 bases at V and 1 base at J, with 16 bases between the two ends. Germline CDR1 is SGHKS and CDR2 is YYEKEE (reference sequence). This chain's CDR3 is CASSPRPEQGTDTQYF. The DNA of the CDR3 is TGTGCCAGCAGCCCTCGGCCGGAACAGGGCACAGATACGCAGTATTTT.

The CDR3 loop reads CAASGRGETQYF. CDR3 in DNA: TGTGCGGCTAGCGGGAGGGGGGAGACCCAGTACTTC. The chain joins TRBV15 to TRBJ2-5, with 12 bases fitting TRBD2. The V gene's germline CDR1 is LNHNV and CDR2 YYDKDF (reference sequence). CDR3 length: 12 amino acids.

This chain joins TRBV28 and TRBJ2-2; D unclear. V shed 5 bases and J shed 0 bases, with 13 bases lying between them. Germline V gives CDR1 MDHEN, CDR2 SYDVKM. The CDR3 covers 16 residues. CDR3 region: CASSLPGPPNTGELFF. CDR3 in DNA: TGTGCCAGCAGTCTGCCCGGGCCGCCGAACACCGGGGAGCTGTTTTTT.

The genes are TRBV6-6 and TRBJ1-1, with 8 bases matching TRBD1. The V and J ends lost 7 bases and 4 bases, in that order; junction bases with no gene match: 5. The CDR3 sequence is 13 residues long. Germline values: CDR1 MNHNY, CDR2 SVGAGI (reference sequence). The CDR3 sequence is CASISGGLTEAFF. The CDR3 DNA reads TGTGCCAGCATTTCAGGGGGCCTCACTGAAGCTTTCTTT.